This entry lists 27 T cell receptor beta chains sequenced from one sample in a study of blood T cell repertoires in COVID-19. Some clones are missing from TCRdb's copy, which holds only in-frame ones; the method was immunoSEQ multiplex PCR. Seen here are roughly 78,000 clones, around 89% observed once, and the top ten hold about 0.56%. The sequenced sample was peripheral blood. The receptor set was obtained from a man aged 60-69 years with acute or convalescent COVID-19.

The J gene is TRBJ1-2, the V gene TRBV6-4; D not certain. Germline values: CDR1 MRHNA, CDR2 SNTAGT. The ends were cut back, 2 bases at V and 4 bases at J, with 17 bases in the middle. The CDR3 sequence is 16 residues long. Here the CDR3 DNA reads TGTGCCAGCAGTGACAGGGAGAGCCGAAACGTCTATGGCTACACCTTC. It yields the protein CASSDRESRNVYGYTF.

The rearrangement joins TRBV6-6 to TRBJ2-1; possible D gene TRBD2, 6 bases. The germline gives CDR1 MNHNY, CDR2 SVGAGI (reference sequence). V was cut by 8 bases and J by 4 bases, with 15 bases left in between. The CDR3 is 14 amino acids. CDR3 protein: CASVSLANYNEQFF. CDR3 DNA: TGTGCCAGCGTGAGTCTAGCGAATTACAATGAGCAGTTCTTC.

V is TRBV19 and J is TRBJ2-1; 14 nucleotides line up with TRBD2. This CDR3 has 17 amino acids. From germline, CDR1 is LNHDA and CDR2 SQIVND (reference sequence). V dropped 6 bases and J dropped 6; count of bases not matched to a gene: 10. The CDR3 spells CASRSIGGTSGSNEQFF. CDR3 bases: TGTGCCAGTAGGTCGATTGGCGGGACTAGCGGGAGCAATGAGCAGTTCTTC.

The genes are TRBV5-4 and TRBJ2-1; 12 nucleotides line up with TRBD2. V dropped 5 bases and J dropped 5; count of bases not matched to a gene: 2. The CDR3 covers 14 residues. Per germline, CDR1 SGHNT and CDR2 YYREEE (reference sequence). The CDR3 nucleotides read TGTGCCAGCAGTCGGACTAGCGGGGACAATGAGCAGTTCTTC. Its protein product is CASSRTSGDNEQFF.

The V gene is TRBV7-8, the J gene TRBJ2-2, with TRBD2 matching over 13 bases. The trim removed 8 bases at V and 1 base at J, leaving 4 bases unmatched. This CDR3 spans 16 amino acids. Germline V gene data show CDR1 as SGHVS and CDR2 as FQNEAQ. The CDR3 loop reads CASGGTSGMNTGELFF. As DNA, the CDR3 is TGTGCCAGCGGGGGGACTAGCGGGATGAACACCGGGGAGCTGTTTTTT.

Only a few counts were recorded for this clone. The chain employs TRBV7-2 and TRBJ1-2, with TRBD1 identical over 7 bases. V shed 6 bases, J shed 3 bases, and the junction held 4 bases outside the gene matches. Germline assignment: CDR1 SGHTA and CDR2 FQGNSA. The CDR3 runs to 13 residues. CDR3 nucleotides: TGTGCCAGCAGTCCTGACAGGGACTATGGCTACACCTTC. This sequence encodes CASSPDRDYGYTF. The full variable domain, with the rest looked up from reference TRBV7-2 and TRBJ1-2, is GAGVSQSPSNKVTEKGKDVELRCDPISGHTALYWYRQSLGQGLEFLIYFQGNSAPDKSGLPSDRFSAERTGGSVSTLTIQRTQQEDSAVYLCASSPDRDYGYTFGSGTRLTVV.

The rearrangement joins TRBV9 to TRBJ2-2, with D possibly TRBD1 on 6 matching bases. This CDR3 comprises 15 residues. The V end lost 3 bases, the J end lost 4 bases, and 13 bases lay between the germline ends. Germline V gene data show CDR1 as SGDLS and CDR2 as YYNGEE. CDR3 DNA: TGTGCCAGCAGCGGTGCAGGGGCAGGCACCGGGGAGCTGTTTTTT. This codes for CASSGAGAGTGELFF.

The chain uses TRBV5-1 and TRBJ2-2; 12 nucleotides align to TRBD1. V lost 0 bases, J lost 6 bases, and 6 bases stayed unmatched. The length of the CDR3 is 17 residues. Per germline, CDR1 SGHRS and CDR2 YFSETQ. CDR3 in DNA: TGCGCCAGCAGCTTGGAACCGGGACAGGGGGCGTCCGGGGAGCTGTTTTTT. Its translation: CASSLEPGQGASGELFF.

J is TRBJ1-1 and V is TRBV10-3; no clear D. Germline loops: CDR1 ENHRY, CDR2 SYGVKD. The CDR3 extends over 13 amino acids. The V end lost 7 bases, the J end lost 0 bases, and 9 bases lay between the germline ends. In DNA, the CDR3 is TGTGCCATCAACCGGGAGTTGAACACTGAAGCTTTCTTT. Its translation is CAINRELNTEAFF.

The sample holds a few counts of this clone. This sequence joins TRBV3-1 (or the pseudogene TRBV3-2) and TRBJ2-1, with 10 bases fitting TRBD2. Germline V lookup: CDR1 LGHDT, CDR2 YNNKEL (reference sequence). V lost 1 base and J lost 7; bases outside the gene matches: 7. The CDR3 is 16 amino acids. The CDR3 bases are TGTGCCAGCAGCCAAGGTAGCGGGAGGCGTTTTAATGAGCAGTTCTTC. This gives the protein CASSQGSGRRFNEQFF.

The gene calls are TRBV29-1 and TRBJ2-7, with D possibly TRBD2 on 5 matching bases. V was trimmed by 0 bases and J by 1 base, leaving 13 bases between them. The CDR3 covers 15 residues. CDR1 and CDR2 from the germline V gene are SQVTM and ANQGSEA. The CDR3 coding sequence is TGCAGCGTTGAAGAGATAGGACTTGCATCCTACGAGCAGTACTTC. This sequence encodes CSVEEIGLASYEQYF.

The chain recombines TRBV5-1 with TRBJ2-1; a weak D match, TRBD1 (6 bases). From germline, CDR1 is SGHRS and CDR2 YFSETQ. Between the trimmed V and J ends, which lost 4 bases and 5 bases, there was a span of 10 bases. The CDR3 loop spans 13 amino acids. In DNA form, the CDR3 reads TGCGCCAGCAGCGCCTACAGGGACAATGAGCAGTTCTTC. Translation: CASSAYRDNEQFF.

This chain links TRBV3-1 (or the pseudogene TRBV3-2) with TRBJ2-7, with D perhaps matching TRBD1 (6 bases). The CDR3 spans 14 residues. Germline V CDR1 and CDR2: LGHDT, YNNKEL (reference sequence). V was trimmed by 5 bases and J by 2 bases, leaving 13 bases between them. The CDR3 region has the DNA TGTGCCAGCAGCACCGGGACATATACCTACGAGCAGTACTTC. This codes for CASSTGTYTYEQYF.

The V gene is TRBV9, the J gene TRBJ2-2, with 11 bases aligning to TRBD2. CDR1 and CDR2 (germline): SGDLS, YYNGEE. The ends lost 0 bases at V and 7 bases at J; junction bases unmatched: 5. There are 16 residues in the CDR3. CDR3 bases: TGTGCCAGCAGCGTAGAAGGGACTAGCGGAATCGGGGAGCTGTTTTTT. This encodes CASSVEGTSGIGELFF. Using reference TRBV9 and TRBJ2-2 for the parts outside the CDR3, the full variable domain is DSGVTQTPKHLITATGQRVTLRCSPRSGDLSVYWYQQSLDQGLQFLIQYYNGEERAKGNILERFSAQQFPDLHSELNLSSLELGDSALYFCASSVEGTSGIGELFFGEGSRLTVL.

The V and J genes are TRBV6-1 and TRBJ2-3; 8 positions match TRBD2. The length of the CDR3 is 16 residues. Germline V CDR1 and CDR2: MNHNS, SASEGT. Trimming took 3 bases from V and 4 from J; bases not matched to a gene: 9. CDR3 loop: CASSDSRGGFSDTQYF. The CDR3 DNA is TGTGCCAGCAGTGATAGTCGGGGGGGCTTCTCAGATACGCAGTATTTT.

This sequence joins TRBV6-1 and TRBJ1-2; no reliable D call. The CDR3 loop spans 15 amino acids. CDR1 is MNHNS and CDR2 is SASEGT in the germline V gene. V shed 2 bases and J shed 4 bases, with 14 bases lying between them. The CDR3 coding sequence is TGTGCCAGCAGTGAATTCGTCGAGGAGGCCTATGGCTACACCTTC. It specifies CASSEFVEEAYGYTF.

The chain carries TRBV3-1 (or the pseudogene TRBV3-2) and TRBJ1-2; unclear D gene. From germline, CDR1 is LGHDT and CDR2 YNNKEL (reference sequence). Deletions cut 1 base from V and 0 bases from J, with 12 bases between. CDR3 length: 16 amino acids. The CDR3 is CASSQGAGLTNYGYTF. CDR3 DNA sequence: TGTGCCAGCAGCCAAGGTGCAGGCTTGACTAACTATGGCTACACCTTC.

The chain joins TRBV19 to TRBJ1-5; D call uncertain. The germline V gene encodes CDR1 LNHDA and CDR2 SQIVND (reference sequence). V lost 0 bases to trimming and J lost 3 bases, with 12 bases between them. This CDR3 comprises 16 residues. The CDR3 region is CASSIDLVSPNQPQHF. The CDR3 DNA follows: TGTGCCAGTAGTATAGATCTAGTAAGCCCCAATCAGCCCCAGCATTTT.

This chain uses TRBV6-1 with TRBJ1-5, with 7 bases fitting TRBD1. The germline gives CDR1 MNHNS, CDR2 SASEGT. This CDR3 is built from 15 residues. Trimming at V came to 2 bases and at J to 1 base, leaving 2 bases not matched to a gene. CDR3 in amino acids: CASSELGGSNQPQHF. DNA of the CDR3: TGTGCCAGCAGTGAACTAGGGGGCAGCAATCAGCCCCAGCATTTT.

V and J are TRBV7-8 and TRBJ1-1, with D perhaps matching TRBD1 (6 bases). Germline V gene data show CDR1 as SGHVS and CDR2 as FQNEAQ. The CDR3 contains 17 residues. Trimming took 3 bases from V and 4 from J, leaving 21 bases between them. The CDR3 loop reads CASSLTFQTGFGTEAFF. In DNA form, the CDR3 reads TGTGCCAGCAGCTTGACCTTTCAAACAGGGTTCGGCACTGAAGCTTTCTTT.

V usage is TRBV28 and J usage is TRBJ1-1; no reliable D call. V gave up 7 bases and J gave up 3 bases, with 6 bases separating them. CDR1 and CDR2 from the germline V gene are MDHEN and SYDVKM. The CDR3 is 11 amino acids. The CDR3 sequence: CASKSDTEAFF. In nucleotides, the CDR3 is TGTGCCAGCAAGAGCGACACTGAAGCTTTCTTT.

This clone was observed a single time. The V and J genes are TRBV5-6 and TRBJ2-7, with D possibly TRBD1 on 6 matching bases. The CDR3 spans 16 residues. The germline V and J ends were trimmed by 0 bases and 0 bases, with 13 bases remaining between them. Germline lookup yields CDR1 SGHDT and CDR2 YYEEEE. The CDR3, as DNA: TGTGCCAGCAGCTTGGAACAGGGCCTATACTCCTACGAGCAGTACTTC. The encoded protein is CASSLEQGLYSYEQYF. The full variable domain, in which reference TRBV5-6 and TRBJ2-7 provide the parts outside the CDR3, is DAGVTQSPTHLIKTRGQQVTLRCSPKSGHDTVSWYQQALGQGPQFIFQYYEEEERQRGNFPDRFSGHQFPNYSSELNVNALLLGDSALYLCASSLEQGLYSYEQYFGPGTRLTVT.

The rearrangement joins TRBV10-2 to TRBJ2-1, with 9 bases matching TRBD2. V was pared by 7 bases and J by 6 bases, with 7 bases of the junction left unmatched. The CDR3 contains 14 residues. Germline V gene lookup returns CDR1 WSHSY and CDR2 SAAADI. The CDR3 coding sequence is TGCGCCAGCAACGCGGGAGGGCCGGGCAATGAGCAGTTCTTC. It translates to CASNAGGPGNEQFF.

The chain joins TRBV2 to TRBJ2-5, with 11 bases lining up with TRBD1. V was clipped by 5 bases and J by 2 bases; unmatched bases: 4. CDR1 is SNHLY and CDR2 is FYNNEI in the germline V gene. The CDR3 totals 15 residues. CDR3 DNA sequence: TGTGCCAGCAGTCCGGACAGGGGGCGACAAGAGACCCAGTACTTC. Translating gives CASSPDRGRQETQYF.

CDR3 bases: TGTGCCAGCAGCCCTAGACAGGGGGCGAACTATGGCTACACCTTC. Translation gives CASSPRQGANYGYTF. The gene calls are TRBV7-9 and TRBJ1-2; 10 bases agree with TRBD1. In germline, CDR1 is SEHNR, CDR2 FQNEAQ (reference sequence). This CDR3 is 15 amino acids long. Trimming at V came to 5 bases and at J to 2 bases, leaving 5 bases not matched to a gene.

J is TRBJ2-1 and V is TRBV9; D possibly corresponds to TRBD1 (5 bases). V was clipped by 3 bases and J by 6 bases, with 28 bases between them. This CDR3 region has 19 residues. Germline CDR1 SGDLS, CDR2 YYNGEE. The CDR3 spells CASSAVATRTGVLPNEQFF. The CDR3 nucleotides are TGTGCCAGCAGCGCAGTGGCTACAAGAACAGGCGTCCTACCCAATGAGCAGTTCTTC.

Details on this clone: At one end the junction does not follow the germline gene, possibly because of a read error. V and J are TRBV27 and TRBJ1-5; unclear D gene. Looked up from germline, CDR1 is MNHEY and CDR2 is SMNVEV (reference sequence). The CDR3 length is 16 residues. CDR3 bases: TGTGCCAGTAGTTTACGTAGAGACATACTCAATCAGCCCCAGCATTTT. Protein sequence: CASSLRRDILNQPQHF.